Each of the 3 T cell receptor beta chains below was sequenced from the same sample in a study of OX40 agonist ivuxolimab in advanced cancers. Libraries were prepared by immunoSEQ multiplex PCR; TCRdb keeps only in-frame clonotypes and omits some of them. Of tens of thousands of clones detected, about 88% appear once; the ten largest clones hold 0.67%. The source material was CD4+ or CD8+ T cells sorted from blood, sampled in a trial of the OX40 agonist ivuxolimab. The source of these receptors is an adult with an advanced solid tumor such as melanoma, head and neck, liver or kidney cancer.

The table lists this clone with a few counts. The chain combines TRBV7-8 with TRBJ2-1; the match to TRBD2 covers 10 bases. Germline CDR1 reads SGHVS; CDR2 reads FQNEAQ. The CDR3 covers 15 residues. Unmatched junction bases numbered 5, after V lost 4 bases and J lost 5 bases. The CDR3 DNA reads TGTGCCAGCAGCTATGCTAGCGGGAGCGACAATGAGCAGTTCTTC. Residues: CASSYASGSDNEQFF.

Points on this clone: One end of the junction varies from germline; a read error may be responsible. The chain combines TRBV7-7 with TRBJ1-2, with 7 nucleotides matching TRBD1. This CDR3 comprises 16 residues. Germline V lookup: CDR1 SSHAT, CDR2 FNYEAQ (reference sequence). The CDR3: CASSHTGEPLDYGYTF. CDR3 sequence (DNA): TGTGCTAGCAGTCATACAGGGGAACCTCTTGACTATGGCTACACCTTC.

The chain is built from TRBV19 and TRBJ2-5; tentatively, D is TRBD1 or TRBD2 (7 bases each). The V end was cut by 6 bases, the J end by 4 bases, with 18 bases between. Germline V gene data show CDR1 as LNHDA and CDR2 as SQIVND (reference sequence). This CDR3 has 15 amino acids. The CDR3 nucleotides are TGTGCCAGTAGCCCCCGGGGAGGGGGCCCAGAGACCCAGTACTTC. Translated, it gives CASSPRGGGPETQYF. Full variable domain (rest looked up from reference TRBV19 and TRBJ2-5): DGGITQSPKYLFRKEGQNVTLSCEQNLNHDAMYWYRQDPGQGLRLIYYSQIVNDFQKGDIAEGYSVSREKKESFPLTVTSAQKNPTAFYLCASSPRGGGPETQYFGPGTRLLVL.